This record looks at one T cell receptor (beta chain) sequence and its context. Only in-frame clones appear in the TCRdb table, and some are missing; sequencing was by immunoSEQ multiplex PCR. Among around 150,000 clones, 84% were seen once, and the ten largest hold less than 2.5%. These data originate in a study of blood T cell repertoires in COVID-19. Trimming left V 2 bases short and J 4 bases short, with 24 bases between. CDR3 length: 18 residues. The germline V gene encodes CDR1 LNHNV and CDR2 YYDKDF (reference sequence). The clonotype originates from a man aged 65 to 85 with acute or convalescent COVID-19. Specimen: peripheral blood. The chain employs TRBV15 and TRBJ2-7; tentative D call: TRBD1 (6 bases). The CDR3 DNA reads TGTGCCACCAGCAGACCCCGAGGACAGTCCGGTGCAGGATACGAGCAGTACTTC. Translated: CATSRPRGQSGAGYEQYF.